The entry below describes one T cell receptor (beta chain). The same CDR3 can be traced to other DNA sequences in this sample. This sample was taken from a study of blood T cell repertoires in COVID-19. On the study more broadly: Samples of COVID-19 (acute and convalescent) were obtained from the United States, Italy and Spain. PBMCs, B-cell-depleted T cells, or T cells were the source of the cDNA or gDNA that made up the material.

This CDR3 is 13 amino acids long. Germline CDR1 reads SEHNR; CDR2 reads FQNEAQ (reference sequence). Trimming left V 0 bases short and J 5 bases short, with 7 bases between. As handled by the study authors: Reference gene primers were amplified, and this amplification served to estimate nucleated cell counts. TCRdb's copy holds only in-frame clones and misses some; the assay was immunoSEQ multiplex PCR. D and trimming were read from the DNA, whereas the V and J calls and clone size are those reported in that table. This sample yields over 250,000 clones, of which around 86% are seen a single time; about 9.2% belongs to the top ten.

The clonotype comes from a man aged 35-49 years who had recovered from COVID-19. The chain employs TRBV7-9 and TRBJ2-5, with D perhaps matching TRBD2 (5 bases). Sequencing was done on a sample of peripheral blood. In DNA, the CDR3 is TGTGCCAGCAGCTTAGCGGGCGGGGAGACCCAGTACTTC. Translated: CASSLAGGETQYF.